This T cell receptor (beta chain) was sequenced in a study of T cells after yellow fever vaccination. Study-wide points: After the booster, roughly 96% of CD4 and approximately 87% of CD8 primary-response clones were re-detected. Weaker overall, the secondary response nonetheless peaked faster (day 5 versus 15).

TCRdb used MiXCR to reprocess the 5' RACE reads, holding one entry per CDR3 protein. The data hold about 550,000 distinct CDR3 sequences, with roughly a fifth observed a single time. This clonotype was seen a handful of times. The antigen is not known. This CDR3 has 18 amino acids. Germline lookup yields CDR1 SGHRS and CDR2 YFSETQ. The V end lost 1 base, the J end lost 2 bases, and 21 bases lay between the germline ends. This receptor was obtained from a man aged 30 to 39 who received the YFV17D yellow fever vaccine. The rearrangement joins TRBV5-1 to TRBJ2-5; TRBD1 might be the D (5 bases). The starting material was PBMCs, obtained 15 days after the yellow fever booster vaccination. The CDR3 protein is CASSLPIRQLSVQETQYF. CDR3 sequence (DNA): TGCGCCAGCAGCTTGCCCATTCGACAGCTAAGCGTACAAGAGACCCAGTACTTC.